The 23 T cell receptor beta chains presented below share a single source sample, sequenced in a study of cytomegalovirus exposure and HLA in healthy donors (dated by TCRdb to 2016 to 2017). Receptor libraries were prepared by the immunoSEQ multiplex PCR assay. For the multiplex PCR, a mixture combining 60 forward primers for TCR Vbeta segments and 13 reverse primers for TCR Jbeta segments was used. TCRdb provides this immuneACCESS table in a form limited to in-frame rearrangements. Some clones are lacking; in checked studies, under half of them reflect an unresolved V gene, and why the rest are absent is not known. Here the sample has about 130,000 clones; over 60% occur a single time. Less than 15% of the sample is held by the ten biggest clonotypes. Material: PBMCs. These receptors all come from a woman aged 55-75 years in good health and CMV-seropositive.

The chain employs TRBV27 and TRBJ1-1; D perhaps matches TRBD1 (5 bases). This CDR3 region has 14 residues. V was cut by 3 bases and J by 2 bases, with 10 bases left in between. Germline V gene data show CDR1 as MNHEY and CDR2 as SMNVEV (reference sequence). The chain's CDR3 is CASSFLDRNTEAFF. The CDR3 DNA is TGTGCCAGCAGTTTCCTAGACAGAAACACTGAAGCTTTCTTT.

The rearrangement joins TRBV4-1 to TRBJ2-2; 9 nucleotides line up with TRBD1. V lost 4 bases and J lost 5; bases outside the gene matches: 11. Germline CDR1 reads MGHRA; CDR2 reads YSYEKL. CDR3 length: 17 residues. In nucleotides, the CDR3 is TGCGCCAGCAGCCCTTTACAGGGGGCGGGGACAACCGGGGAGCTGTTTTTT. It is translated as CASSPLQGAGTTGELFF.

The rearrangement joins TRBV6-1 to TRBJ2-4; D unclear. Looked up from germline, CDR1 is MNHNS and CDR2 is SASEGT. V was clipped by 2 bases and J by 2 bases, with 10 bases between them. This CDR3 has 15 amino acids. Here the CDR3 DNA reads TGTGCCAGCAGTGAAACGGGTGTTCCCAAAAACATTCAGTACTTC. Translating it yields CASSETGVPKNIQYF.

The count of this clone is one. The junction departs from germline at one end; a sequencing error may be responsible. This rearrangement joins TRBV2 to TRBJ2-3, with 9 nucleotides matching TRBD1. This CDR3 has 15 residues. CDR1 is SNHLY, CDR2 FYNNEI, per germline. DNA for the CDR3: TGTGCCAGCAATGGACAGGGGTCTAGCACAGATACGCAATATTTT. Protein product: CASNGQGSSTDTQYF.

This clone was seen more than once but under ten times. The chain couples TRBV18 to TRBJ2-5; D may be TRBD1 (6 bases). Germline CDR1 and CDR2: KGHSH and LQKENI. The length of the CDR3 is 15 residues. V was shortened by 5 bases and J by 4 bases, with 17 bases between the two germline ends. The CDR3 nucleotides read TGTGCCAGCTCAGAGAACCGGGACATTGGAGAGACCCAGTACTTC. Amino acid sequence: CASSENRDIGETQYF.

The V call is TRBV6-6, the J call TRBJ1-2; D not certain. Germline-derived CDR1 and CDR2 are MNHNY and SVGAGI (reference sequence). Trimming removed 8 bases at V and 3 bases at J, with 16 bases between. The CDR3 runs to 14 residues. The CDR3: CASFFGQYDYGYTF. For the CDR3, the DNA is TGTGCCAGCTTCTTTGGGCAGTATGACTATGGCTACACCTTC.

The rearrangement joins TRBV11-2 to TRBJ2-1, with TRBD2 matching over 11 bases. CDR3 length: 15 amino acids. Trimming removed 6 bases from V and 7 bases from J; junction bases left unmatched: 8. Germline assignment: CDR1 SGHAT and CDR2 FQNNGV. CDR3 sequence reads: CASSPLAGGGNEQFF. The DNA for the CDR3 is TGTGCCAGCAGTCCGCTAGCGGGAGGCGGGAATGAGCAGTTCTTC.

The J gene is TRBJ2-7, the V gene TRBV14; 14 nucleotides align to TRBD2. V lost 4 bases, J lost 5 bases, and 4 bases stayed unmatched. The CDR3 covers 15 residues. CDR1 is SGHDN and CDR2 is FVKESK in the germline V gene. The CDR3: CASSRGTSGRDEQYF. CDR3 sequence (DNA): TGTGCCAGCAGCCGAGGGACTAGCGGGAGAGACGAGCAGTACTTC.

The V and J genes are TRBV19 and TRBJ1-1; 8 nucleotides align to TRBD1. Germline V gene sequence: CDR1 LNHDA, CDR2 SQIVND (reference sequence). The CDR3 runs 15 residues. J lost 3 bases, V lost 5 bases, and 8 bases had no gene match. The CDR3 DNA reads TGTGCCAGTAGTGGGCAGGGGGCGCGTTACACTGAAGCTTTCTTT. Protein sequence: CASSGQGARYTEAFF.

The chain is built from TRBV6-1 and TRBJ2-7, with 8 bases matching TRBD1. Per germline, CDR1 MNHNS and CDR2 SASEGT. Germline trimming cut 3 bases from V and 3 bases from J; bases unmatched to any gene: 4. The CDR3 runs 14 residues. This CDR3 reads CASSDYRGSYEQYF. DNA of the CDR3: TGTGCCAGCAGTGACTACAGGGGGAGCTACGAGCAGTACTTC.

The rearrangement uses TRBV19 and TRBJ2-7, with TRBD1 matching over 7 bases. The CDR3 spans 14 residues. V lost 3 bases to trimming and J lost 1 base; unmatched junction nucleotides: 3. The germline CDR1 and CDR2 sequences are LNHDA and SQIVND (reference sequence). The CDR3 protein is CASSMTGWSYEQYF. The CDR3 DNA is TGTGCCAGTAGTATGACAGGGTGGTCCTACGAGCAGTACTTC.

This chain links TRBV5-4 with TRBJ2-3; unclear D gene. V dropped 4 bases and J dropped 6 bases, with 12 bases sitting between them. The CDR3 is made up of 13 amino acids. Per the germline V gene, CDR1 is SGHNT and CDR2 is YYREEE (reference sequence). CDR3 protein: CASSPELVDTQYF. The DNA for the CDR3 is TGTGCCAGCAGCCCGGAGTTGGTGGATACGCAGTATTTT.

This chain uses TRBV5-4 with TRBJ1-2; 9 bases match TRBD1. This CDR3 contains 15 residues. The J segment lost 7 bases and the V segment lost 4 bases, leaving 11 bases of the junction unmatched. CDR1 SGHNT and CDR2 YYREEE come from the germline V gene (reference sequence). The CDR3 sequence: CASSPTPDRGRGYTF. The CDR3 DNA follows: TGTGCCAGCAGCCCAACCCCGGACAGGGGACGTGGCTACACCTTC.

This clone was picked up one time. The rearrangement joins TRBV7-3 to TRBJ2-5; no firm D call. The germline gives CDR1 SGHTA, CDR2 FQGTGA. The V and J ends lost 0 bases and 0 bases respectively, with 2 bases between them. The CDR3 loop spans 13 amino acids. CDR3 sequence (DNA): TGTGCCAGCAGCTTAACCTACCAAGAGACCCAGTACTTC. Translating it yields CASSLTYQETQYF.

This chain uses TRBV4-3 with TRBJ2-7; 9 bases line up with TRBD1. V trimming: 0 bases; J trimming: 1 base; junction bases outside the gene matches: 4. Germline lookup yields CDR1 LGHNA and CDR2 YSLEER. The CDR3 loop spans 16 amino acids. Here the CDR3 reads CASSQDVGQGSYEQYF. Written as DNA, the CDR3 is TGCGCCAGCAGCCAAGATGTTGGACAGGGGTCCTACGAGCAGTACTTC.

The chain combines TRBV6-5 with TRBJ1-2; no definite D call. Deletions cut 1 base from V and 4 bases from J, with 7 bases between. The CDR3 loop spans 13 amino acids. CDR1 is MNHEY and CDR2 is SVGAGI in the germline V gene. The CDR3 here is CASSYFPGYGYTF. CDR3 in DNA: TGTGCCAGCAGTTACTTCCCGGGCTATGGCTACACCTTC.

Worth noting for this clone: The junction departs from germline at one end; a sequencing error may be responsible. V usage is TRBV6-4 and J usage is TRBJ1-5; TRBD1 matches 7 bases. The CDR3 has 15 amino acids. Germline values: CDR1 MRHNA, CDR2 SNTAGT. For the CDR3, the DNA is TGTGCCGGCAGGCCGACAGGGAATAGCAATCAGCCCCAGCATTTT. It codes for CAGRPTGNSNQPQHF.

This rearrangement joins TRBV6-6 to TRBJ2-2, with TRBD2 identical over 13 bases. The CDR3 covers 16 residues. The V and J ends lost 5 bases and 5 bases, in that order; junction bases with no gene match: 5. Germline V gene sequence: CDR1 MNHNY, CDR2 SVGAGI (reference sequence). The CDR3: CASSRLAGGGTGELFF. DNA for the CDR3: TGTGCCAGCAGTCGACTAGCGGGGGGAGGTACCGGGGAGCTGTTTTTT.

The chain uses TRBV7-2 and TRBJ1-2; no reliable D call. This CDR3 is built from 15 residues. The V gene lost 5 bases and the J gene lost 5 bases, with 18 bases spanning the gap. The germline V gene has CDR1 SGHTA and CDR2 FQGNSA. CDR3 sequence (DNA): TGTGCCAGCAGCGCGGCGGATCCTACTACTTATGGCTACACCTTC. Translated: CASSAADPTTYGYTF.

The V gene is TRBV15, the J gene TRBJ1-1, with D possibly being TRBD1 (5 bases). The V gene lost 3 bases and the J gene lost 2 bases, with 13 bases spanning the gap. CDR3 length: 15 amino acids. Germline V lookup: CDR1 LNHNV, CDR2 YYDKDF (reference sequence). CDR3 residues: CATSRGPGFNTEAFF. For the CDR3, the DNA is TGTGCCACCAGCAGGGGCCCAGGGTTTAACACTGAAGCTTTCTTT.

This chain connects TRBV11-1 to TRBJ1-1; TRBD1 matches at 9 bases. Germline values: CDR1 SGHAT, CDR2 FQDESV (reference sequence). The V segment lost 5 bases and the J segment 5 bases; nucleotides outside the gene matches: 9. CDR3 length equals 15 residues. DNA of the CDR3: TGTGCCAGCAGCCTGGCCCTGGGACAGGGAACTGAAGCTTTCTTT. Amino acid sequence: CASSLALGQGTEAFF.

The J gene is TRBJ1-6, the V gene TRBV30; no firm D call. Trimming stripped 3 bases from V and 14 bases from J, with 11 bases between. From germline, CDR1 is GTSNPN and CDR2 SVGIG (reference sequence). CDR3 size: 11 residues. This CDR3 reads CAWSSLGTLHF. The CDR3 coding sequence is TGTGCCTGGAGCTCCTTGGGCACCCTCCACTTT.

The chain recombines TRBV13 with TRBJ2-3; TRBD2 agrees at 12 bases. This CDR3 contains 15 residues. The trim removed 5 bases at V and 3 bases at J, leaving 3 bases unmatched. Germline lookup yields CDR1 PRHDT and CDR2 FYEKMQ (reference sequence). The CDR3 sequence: CASSATSGRTDTQYF. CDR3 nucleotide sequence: TGTGCCAGCAGCGCGACTAGCGGGAGAACAGATACGCAGTATTTT.